This TCR beta chain was obtained from a study of blood T cell repertoires in COVID-19. The sample holds a few counts of this clone. Here immunoSEQ multiplex PCR was the method, and the copy in TCRdb shows in-frame clones only, minus some. The sample carries roughly 260,000 clones, about four fifths recorded once. V gave up 5 bases and J gave up 8 bases; unmatched junction bases: 10. The CDR3 contains 15 residues. The V gene's germline CDR1 is SGDLS and CDR2 YYNGEE. Sequenced input: peripheral blood. The origin of this receptor is a woman aged 18-29 years with acute or convalescent COVID-19. The genes are TRBV9 and TRBJ2-1, with 10 bases matching TRBD2. This CDR3 reads CASRGASGRADEQFF. The CDR3 nucleotides are TGTGCCAGCAGGGGCGCCAGCGGGAGGGCCGATGAGCAGTTCTTC.